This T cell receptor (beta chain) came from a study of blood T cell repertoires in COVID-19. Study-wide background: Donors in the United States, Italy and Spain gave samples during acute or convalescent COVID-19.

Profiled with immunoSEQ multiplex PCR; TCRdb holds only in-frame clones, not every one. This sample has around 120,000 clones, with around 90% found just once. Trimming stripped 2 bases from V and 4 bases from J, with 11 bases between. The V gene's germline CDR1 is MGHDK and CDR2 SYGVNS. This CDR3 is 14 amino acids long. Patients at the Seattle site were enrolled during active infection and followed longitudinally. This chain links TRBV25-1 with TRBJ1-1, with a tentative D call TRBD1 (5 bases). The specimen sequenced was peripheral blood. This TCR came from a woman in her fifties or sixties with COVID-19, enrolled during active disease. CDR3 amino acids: CASSEAGMSTEAFF. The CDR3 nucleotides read TGTGCCAGCAGTGAAGCAGGGATGAGCACTGAAGCTTTCTTT.